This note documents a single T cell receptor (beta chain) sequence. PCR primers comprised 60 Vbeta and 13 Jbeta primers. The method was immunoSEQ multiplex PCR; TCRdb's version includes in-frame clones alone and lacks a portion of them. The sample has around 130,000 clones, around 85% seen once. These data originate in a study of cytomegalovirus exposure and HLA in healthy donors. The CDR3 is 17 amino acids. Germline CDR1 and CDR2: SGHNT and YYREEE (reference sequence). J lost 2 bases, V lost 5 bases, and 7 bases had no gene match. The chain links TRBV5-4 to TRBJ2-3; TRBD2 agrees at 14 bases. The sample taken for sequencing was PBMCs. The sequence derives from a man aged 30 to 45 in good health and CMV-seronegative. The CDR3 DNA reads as TGTGCCAGCAGTCAAAGACTAGCGGGGGGGAACACAGATACGCAGTATTTT. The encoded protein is CASSQRLAGGNTDTQYF.